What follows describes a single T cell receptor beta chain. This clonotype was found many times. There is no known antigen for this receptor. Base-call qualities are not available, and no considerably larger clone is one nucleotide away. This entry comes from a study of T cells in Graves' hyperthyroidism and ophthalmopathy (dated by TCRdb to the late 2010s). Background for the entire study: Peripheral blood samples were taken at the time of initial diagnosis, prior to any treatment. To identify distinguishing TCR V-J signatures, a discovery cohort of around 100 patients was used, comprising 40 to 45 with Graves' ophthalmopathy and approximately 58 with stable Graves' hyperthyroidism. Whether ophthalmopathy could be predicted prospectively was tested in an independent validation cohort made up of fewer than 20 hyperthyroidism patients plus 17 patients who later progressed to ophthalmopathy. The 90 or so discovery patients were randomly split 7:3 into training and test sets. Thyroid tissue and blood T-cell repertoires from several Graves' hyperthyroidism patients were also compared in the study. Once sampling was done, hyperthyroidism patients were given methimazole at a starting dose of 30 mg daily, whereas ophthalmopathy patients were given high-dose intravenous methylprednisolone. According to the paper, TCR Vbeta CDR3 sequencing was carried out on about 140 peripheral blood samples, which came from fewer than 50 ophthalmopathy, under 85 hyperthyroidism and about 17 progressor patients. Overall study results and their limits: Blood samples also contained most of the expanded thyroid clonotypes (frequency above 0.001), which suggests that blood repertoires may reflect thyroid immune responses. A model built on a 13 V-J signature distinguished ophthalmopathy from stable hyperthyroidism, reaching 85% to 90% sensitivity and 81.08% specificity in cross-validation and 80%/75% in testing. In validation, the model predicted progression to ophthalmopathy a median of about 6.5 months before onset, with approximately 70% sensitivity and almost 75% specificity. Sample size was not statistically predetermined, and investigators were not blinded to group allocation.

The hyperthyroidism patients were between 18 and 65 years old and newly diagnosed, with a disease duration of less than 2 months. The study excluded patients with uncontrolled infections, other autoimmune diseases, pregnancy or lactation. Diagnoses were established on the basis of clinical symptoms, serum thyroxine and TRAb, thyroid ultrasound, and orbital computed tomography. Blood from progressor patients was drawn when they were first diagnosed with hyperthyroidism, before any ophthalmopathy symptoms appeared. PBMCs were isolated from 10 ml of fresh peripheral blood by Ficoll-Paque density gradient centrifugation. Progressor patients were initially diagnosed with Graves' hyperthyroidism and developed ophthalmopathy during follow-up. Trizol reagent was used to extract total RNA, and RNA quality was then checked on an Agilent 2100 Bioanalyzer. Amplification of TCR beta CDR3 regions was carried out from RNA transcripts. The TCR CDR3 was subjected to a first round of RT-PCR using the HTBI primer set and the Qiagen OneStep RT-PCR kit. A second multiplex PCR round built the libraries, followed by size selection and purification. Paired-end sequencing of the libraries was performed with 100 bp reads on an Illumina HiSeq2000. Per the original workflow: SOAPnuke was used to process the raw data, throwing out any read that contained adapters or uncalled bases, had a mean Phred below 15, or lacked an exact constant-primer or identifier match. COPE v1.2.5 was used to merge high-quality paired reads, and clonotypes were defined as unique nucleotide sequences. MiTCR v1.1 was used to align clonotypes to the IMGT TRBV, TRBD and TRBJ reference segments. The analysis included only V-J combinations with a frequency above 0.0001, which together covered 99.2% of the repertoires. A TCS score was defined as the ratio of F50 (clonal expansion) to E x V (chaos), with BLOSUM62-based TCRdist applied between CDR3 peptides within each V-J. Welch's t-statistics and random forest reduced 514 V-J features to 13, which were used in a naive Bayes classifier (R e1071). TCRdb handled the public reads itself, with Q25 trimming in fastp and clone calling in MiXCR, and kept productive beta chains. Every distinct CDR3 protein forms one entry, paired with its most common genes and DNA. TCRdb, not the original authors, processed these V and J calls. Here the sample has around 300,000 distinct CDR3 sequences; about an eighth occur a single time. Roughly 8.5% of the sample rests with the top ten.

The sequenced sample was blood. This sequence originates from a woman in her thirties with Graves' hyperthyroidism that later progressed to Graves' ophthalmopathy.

CDR3 sequence: CASSLDGTGAYEQYF. In nucleotides, the sequence is TGTGCCAGCAGTTTAGATGGGACAGGAGCCTACGAGCAGTACTTC. The rearranged segments are TRBV28 and TRBJ2-7, with 8 middle bases fitting TRBD1. The germline V gene provides CDR1 MDHEN and CDR2 SYDVKM. Compared with germline, V lacks 2 bases and J lacks 2 bases; bases without a gene match: 5. The CDR3, cysteine through phenylalanine, is 15 amino acids long. CDR3 DNA only is kept here, 45 bases in frame from base 1.